This T cell receptor beta chain was captured in a study of blood T cells in healthy people across ages. Overall study context: Capture by template switching was about one barcoded beta molecule per two T cells.

The V gene's germline CDR1 is SQVTM and CDR2 ANQGSEA. The CDR3 sequence is 15 residues long. The V and J ends lost 3 bases and 8 bases, in that order; junction bases with no gene match: 14. It was with a sample-barcoded 5' primer and a J-beta primer mix that a second PCR of roughly 7 to 12 cycles was run. Every cDNA molecule bore a tag from a template-switch adaptor containing 12 random nucleotides. The yield of each sample was at least 3 million CDR3-containing paired-end reads. TCRdb fed the 5' RACE reads into MiXCR, producing one record per CDR3 protein. The data contain roughly 1,700,000 distinct CDR3 sequences, roughly 27% of them singletons. Drawing of peripheral blood yielded about 10 milliliters from each donor.

V gene TRBV29-1 combines with J gene TRBJ1-2; TRBD1 aligns across 8 bases. The source of this sequence is a woman younger than 45 in good health. Sequenced sample: blood. CDR3 amino acids: CSVDVRQGASWGYTF. DNA of the CDR3: TGCAGCGTTGATGTGCGCCAGGGGGCTTCTTGGGGCTACACCTTC. The full variable domain, with the rest looked up from reference TRBV29-1 and TRBJ1-2, is SAVISQKPSRDICQRGTSLTIQCQVDSQVTMMFWYRQQPGQSLTLIATANQGSEATYESGFVIDKFPISRPNLTFSTLTVSNMSPEDSSIYLCSVDVRQGASWGYTFGSGTRLTVV.